This T cell receptor (beta chain) emerged from a study of T cells after yellow fever vaccination. Broader study findings: A small proportion of clonotypes was detected in both the CD4 and CD8 compartments. Researchers cautioned that FACS-sorted repertoires could harbor abundant clonotypes contaminating from the bulk population.

V was shortened by 4 bases and J by 0 bases, with 13 bases between the two germline ends. This CDR3 has 16 residues. Universal primer sites and UMIs were introduced during 5'RACE template-switching synthesis of TCR cDNA. MiXCR, applied by TCRdb to the 5' RACE reads, yields one record per CDR3 protein. Among about 74,000 distinct CDR3 sequences listed, around 6.5% were seen once. Details on this clonotype: Antigen specificity is unknown.

This TCR derives from a man younger than 35 who received the YFV17D yellow fever vaccine. The sequences come from CD8+ T cells sorted from PBMCs, collected about 5 days after the first yellow fever vaccination. The chain is built from TRBV12-3 or TRBV12-4 and TRBJ2-1, with D perhaps given as TRBD1 or TRBD2 (5 bases each). For the CDR3, the DNA is TGTGCCAGCAGTTCCTGGGACGGCCCCTCCTACAATGAGCAGTTCTTC. It specifies CASSSWDGPSYNEQFF.